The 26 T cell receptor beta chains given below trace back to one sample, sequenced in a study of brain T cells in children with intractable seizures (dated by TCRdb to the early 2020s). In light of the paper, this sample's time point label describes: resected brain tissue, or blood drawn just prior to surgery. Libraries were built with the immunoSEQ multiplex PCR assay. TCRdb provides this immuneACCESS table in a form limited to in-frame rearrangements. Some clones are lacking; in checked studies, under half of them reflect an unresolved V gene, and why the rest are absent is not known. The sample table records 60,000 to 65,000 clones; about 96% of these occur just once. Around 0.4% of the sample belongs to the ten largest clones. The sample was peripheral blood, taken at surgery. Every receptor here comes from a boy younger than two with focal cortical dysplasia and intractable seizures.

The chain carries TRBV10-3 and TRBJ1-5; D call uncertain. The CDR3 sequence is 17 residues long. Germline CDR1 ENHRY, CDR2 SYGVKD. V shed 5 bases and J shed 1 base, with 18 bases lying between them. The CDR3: CAISPLPARRSNQPQHF. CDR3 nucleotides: TGTGCCATCAGTCCACTGCCCGCCAGGCGAAGCAATCAGCCCCAGCATTTT.

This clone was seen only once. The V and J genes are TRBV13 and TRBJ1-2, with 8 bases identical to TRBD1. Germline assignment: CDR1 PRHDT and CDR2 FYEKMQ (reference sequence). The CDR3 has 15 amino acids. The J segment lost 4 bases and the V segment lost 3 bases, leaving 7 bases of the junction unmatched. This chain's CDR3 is CASSFSLQGAYGYTF. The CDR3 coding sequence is TGTGCCAGCAGCTTTTCCCTCCAGGGGGCCTATGGCTACACCTTC. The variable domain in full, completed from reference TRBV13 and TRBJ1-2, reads AAGVIQSPRHLIKEKRETATLKCYPIPRHDTVYWYQQGPGQDPQFLISFYEKMQSDKGSIPDRFSAQQFSDYHSELNMSSLELGDSALYFCASSFSLQGAYGYTFGSGTRLTVV.

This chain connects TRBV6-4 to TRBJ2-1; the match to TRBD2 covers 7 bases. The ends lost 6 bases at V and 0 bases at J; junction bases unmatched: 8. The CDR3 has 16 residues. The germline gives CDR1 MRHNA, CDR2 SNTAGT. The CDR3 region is CASSPRGGSSYNEQFF. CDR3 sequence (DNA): TGTGCCAGCAGCCCCCGGGGCGGGAGCTCCTACAATGAGCAGTTCTTC.

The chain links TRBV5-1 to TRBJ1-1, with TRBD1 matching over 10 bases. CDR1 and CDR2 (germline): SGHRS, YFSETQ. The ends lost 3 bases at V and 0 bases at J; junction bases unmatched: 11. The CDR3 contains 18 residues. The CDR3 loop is CASSSDGGTGVLNTEAFF. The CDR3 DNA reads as TGCGCCAGCAGCTCCGATGGGGGGACAGGGGTCTTGAACACTGAAGCTTTCTTT.

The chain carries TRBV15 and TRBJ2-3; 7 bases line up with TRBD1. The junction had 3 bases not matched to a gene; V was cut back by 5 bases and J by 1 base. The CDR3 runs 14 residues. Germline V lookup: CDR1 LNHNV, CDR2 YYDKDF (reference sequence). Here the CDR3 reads CATSRDRRTDTQYF. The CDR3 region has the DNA TGTGCCACCAGCCGGGACAGACGCACAGATACGCAGTATTTT.

CDR3 in DNA: TGCAGCGTTGAAGACGGGACAGGGAGTGTCTCTGGAAACACCATATATTTT. It specifies CSVEDGTGSVSGNTIYF. This chain joins TRBV29-1 and TRBJ1-3, with 9 bases identical to TRBD1. CDR1 is SQVTM and CDR2 is ANQGSEA in the germline V gene. V shed 0 bases and J 0 bases; nucleotides not matched to a gene: 6. This CDR3 has 17 residues.

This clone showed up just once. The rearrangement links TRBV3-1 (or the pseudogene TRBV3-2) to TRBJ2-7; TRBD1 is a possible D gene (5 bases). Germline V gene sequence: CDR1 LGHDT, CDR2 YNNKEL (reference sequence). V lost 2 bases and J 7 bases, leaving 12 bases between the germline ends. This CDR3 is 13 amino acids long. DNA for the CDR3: TGTGCCAGCAGCCAAATGCGACAGAAGGAGCAGTACTTC. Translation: CASSQMRQKEQYF.

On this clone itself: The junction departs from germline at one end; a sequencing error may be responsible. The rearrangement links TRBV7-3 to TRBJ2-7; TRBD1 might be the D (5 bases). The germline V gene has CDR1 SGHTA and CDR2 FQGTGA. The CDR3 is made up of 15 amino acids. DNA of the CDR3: TGCGCTCCGCGTAACTATAGGGGCCCTACCTACGAGCAGTACTTC. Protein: CAPRNYRGPTYEQYF.

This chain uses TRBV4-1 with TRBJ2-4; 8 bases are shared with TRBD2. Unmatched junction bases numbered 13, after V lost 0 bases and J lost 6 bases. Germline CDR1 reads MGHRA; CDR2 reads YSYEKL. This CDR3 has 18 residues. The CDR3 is CASSQEPRGLAVINIQYF. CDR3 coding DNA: TGCGCCAGCAGCCAAGAGCCCCGTGGACTAGCAGTGATAAACATTCAGTACTTC.

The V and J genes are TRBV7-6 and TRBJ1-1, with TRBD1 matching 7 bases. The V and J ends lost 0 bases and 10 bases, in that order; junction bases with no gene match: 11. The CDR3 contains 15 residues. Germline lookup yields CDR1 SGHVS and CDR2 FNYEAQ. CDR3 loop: CASSLALGSRGGAFF. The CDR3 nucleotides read TGTGCCAGCAGCTTAGCCTTGGGGTCCAGGGGGGGAGCTTTCTTT.

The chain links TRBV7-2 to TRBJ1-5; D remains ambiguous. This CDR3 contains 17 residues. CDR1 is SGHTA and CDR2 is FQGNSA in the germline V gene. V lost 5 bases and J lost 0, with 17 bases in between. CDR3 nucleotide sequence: TGTGCCAGCAGCCCCGACCCCACAGTTTATAGCAATCAGCCCCAGCATTTT. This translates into CASSPDPTVYSNQPQHF. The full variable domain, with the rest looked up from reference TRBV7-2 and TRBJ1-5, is GAGVSQSPSNKVTEKGKDVELRCDPISGHTALYWYRQSLGQGLEFLIYFQGNSAPDKSGLPSDRFSAERTGGSVSTLTIQRTQQEDSAVYLCASSPDPTVYSNQPQHFGDGTRLSIL.

The CDR3 coding sequence is TGTGCCAGCGCAATCACCGGGACCCAGTACTTC. This translates into CASAITGTQYF. The chain joins TRBV11-2 to TRBJ2-5, with unresolved D. Germline V CDR1 and CDR2: SGHAT, FQNNGV. V lost 8 bases and J 7 bases, leaving 11 bases between the germline ends. CDR3 length equals 11 residues.

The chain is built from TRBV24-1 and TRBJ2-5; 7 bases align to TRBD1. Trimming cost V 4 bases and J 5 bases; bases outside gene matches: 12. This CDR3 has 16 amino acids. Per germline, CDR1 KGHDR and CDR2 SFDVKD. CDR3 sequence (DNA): TGTGCCACCAGTGAGCATACAGACAGGGTCAGGGAGACCCAGTACTTC. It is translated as CATSEHTDRVRETQYF.

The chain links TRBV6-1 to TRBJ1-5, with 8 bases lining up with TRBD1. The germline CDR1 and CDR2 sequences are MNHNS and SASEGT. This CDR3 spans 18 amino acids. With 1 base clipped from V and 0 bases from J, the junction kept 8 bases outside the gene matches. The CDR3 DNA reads TGTGCCAGCAGTGAAGGCTCCAGGGGGCCTTATAGCAATCAGCCCCAGCATTTT. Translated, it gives CASSEGSRGPYSNQPQHF.

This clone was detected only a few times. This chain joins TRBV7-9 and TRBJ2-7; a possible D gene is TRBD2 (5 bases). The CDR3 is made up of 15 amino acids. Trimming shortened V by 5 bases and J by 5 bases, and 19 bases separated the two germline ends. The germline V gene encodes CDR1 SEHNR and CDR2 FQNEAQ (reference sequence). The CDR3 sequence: CASSPPSGREDEQYF. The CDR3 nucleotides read TGTGCCAGCAGCCCGCCGTCGGGGAGAGAGGACGAGCAGTACTTC.

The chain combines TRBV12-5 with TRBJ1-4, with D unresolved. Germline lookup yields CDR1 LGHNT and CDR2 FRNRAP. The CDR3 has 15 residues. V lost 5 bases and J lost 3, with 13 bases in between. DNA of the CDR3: TGTGCTAGTGGTGGGCCATCTCCGGCTAATGAAAAACTGTTTTTT. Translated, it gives CASGGPSPANEKLFF.

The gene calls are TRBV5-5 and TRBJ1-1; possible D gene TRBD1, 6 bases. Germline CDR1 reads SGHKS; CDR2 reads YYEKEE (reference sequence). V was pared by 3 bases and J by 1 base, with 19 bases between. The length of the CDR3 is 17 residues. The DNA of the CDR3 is TGTGCCAGCAGCTGGCGGGGGGGGCAGATGACGAACACTGAAGCTTTCTTT. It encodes CASSWRGGQMTNTEAFF.

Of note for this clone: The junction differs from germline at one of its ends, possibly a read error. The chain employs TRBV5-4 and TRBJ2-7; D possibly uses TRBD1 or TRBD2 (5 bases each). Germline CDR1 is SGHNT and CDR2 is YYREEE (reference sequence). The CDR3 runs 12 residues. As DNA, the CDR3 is TGTGCCAGCAGTTTGGGGGCCTACGAGCAGTACTTC. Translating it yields CASSLGAYEQYF. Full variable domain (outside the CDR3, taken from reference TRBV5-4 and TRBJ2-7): ETGVTQSPTHLIKTRGQQVTLRCSSQSGHNTVSWYQQALGQGPQFIFQYYREEENGRGNFPPRFSGLQFPNYSSELNVNALELDDSALYLCASSLGAYEQYFGPGTRLTVT.

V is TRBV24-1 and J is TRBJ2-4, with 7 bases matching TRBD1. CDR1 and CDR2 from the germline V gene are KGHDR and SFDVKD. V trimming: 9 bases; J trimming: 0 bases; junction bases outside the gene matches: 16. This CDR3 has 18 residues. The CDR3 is CATPTGTIGGLAKNIQYF. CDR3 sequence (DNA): TGTGCCACCCCAACCGGGACGATAGGGGGCTTAGCCAAAAACATTCAGTACTTC.

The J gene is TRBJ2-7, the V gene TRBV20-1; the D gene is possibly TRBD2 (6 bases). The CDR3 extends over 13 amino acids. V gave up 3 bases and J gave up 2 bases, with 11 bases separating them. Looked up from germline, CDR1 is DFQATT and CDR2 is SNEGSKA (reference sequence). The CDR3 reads CSASTSRTYEQYF. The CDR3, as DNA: TGCAGTGCTAGTACTAGCCGAACCTACGAGCAGTACTTC.

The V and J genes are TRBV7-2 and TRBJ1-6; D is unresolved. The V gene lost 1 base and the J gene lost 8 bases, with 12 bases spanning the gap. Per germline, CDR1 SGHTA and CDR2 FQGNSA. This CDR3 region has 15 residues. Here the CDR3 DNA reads TGTGCCAGCAGCTTAGTTGACCTAGGCCATTCACCCCTCCACTTT. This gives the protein CASSLVDLGHSPLHF. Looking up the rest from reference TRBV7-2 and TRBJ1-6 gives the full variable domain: GAGVSQSPSNKVTEKGKDVELRCDPISGHTALYWYRQSLGQGLEFLIYFQGNSAPDKSGLPSDRFSAERTGGSVSTLTIQRTQQEDSAVYLCASSLVDLGHSPLHFGNGTRLTVT.

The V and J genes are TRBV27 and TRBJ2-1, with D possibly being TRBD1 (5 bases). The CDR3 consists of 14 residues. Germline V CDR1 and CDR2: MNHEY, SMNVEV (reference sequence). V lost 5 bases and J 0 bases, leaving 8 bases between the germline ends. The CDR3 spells CASSNGHSYNEQFF. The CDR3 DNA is TGTGCCAGCAGTAACGGACACTCCTACAATGAGCAGTTCTTC.

DNA of the CDR3: TGCGCCAGCAGCTCGGGCGCGGGGAACACTGAAGCTTTCTTT. It is translated as CASSSGAGNTEAFF. The chain has TRBV5-1 and TRBJ1-1; D gene unclear. Germline V gene data show CDR1 as SGHRS and CDR2 as YFSETQ. This CDR3 has 14 residues. Trimming took off 3 bases at V and 1 base at J, with 10 bases between the two ends.

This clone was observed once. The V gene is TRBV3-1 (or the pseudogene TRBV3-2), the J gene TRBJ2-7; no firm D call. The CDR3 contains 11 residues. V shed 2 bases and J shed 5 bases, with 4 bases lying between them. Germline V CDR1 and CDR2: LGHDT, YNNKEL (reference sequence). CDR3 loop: CASSQTHEQYF. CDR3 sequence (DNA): TGTGCCAGCAGCCAAACCCACGAGCAGTACTTC.

The CDR3 region is CASSLGEGRAYEQYF. The CDR3 DNA follows: TGTGCCAGCAGCTTGGGAGAGGGTCGAGCCTACGAGCAGTACTTC. This sequence joins TRBV7-3 and TRBJ2-7, with TRBD2 as a possible D gene (5 bases). CDR3 length: 15 residues. Germline CDR1 SGHTA, CDR2 FQGTGA. Trimming pared 3 bases from V and 2 bases from J, leaving 14 bases between.

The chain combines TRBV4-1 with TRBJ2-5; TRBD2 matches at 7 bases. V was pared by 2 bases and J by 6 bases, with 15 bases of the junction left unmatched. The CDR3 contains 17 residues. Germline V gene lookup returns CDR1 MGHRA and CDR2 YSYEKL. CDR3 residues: CASSQPGRPAAQQTQYF. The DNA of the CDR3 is TGCGCCAGCAGCCAACCCGGGAGGCCGGCGGCACAACAGACCCAGTACTTC.